This TCR beta chain was sequenced during a study of vaccination effects on CD4 cells after COVID-19. Overall study findings and caveats: In people who had recovered, most post-vaccine spike-reactive clones were new vaccine-induced clones. Among infection- and vaccine-induced clones, marked clonal contraction occurred late after vaccination.

With V trimmed by 2 bases and J by 0 bases, 3 bases remained unmatched. The CDR3 totals 15 residues. From germline, CDR1 is LGHNA and CDR2 YNFKEQ. A remark on this clone: The target antigen is unknown.

Antigen-specific CD4+ T cells were expanded with viral peptide pools in the ViraFEST assay before sequencing. After more than 9 days in culture, the CD4+ T cells were isolated. Documented for the person is a PCR-confirmed SARS-CoV-2 infection occurring between March and December 2020. Fresh IL-2-containing medium replaced half the medium on days 3 and 7. The method was immunoSEQ multiplex PCR; TCRdb's version includes in-frame clones alone and lacks a portion of them. The sample contains approximately 26,000 clones, approximately 80% of which appear only once. The TCR comes from a human donor who had a prior SARS-CoV-2 infection. The chain uses TRBV4-2 and TRBJ2-5, with 7 bases fitting TRBD1. Sample: CD4+ T cells from PBMCs cultured with HCoV-NL63 spike peptides, taken before COVID-19 vaccination. The CDR3 DNA reads as TGTGCCAGCAGCCAACGGACAGGTTACCAAGAGACCCAGTACTTC. Protein: CASSQRTGYQETQYF.